This T cell receptor beta chain originates from a study of blood T cell repertoires in COVID-19. Only in-frame clones appear in the TCRdb table, and some are missing; sequencing was by immunoSEQ multiplex PCR. Of some 140,000 clones in the sample, around 87% are singletons; the top ten hold over 2%. Per the germline V gene, CDR1 is SNHLY and CDR2 is FYNNEI. Trimming took off 7 bases at V and 0 bases at J, with 9 bases between the two ends. The CDR3 runs to 13 residues. Sequencing input: peripheral blood. The sequence came from a man in his fifties with active COVID-19. The rearrangement joins TRBV2 to TRBJ1-1, with unresolved D. The CDR3 is CASKNNMNTEAFF. The CDR3 DNA follows: TGTGCCAGCAAAAACAACATGAACACTGAAGCTTTCTTT.